This T cell receptor beta chain was sequenced for a study of identifying expanded T cells in peripheral blood (dated by TCRdb to between 2018 and 2020). Some background on the complete study: Four technical replicates, made by sequencing separate aliquots from the same pool of genomic DNA, were compared pairwise. Overall study outcomes, separate from this receptor: The authors expected that over much longer intervals, such as months to years, biological variance in healthy repertoires might increase even further. For all healthy donors, the variance in clone template counts between two-week samples rose significantly as total template count increased. Across all healthy-donor time intervals, the beta-binomial model significantly cut both the number of clones called differentially abundant and the false-positive rate. The binomial model flagged 0.9 to 1.5 differentially abundant clones between technical replicates but 15 to 17 over around two weeks and approximately 18 over around four weeks.

The immunoSEQ Assay, which relies on bias-controlled multiplex PCR amplification of genomic DNA, was used to profile TCRbeta CDR3 regions. The original pipeline was this. The absolute abundance of each unique TCRbeta CDR3 region was quantified after sequences were collapsed and filtered. Differential abundance was tested with a binomial (Fisher-equivalent) model and with a beta-binomial model adding time-dependent variance fitted from healthy donors. Clones with fewer than 5 combined templates were removed, and differential abundance was called for clones with a Benjamini-Hochberg FDR below 0.01. The form v = (b*log(k)+a)^2 was used to model beta-binomial variance as a function of total template count across the two samples. TCRdb retrieved this table from immuneACCESS and kept in-frame rearrangements only. Not all clones are present; in checked studies, unresolved V genes account for under half, and no reason is known for the remainder. For V, J and clone size, that table is used; D and trimming come from the DNA. Across this sample there are tens of thousands of clones, with roughly 87% seen only once. The ten largest clones add up to approximately 5% of the sample.

About this clone: No cognate antigen has been identified for it. Base qualities were left out, and no much larger clone turns up one base away.

During the collection period, no immune events, such as infections, were documented for the healthy donors. To calibrate time-dependent variance in a beta-binomial model of T-cell clone differential abundance, blood repertoires from healthy donors were used as a training cohort. The training cohort included 10 healthy donors, of whom 3 were female and 7 were male. The donors were between roughly 29 and 65 years old, with an average age of about 40 years. Whole blood, obtained from a commercial supplier, was collected from each healthy donor at three time points spaced two weeks apart. For immunosequencing, genomic DNA was extracted from whole blood that had not been sorted. As encoded in the germline V gene (reference sequence), CDR1 is SGHNT while CDR2 is YYREEE. Inclusive of the bounding cysteine and phenylalanine, the CDR3 is 14 residues long. Only CDR3 DNA remains: 42 bases, in frame from the first base. V gives up 0 bases and J gives up 2 bases, and the segment between their germline ends measures 8 bases.

The sample comprised blood. This clonotype was obtained from a person aged 18 to 75 in good health. The chain links TRBV5-4 with TRBJ1-2; the D gene is possibly TRBD1, with 5 bases matching. This receptor carries the CDR3 CASSLVQGNYGYTF. The base sequence is TGTGCCAGCAGCTTGGTTCAGGGAAACTATGGCTACACCTTC.